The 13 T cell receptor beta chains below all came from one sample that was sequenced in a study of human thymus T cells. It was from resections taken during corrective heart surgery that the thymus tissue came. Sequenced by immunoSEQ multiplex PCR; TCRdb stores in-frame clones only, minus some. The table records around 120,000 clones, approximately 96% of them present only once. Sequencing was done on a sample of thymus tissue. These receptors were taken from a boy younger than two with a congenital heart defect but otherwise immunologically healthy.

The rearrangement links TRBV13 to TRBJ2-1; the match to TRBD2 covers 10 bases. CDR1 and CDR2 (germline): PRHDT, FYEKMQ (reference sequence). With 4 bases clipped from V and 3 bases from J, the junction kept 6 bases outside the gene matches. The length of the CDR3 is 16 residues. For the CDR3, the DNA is TGTGCCAGCAGCTCTCACAGGACTAGCGGCTACAATGAGCAGTTCTTC. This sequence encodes CASSSHRTSGYNEQFF.

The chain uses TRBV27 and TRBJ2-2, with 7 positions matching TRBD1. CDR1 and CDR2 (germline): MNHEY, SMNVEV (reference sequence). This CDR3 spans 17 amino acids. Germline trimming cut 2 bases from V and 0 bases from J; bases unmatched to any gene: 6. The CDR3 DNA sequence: TGTGCCAGCAGTTTACCCCGGACAGGATCGAACACCGGGGAGCTGTTTTTT. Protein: CASSLPRTGSNTGELFF.

The chain's CDR3 is CALGGRTDTQYF. The CDR3 DNA reads TGTGCCTTGGGGGGGCGCACAGATACGCAGTATTTT. This chain links TRBV30 with TRBJ2-3, with D maybe TRBD2 (7 bases). Deletions cut 7 bases from V and 1 base from J, with 9 bases between. Per germline, CDR1 GTSNPN and CDR2 SVGIG (reference sequence). The CDR3 totals 12 residues.

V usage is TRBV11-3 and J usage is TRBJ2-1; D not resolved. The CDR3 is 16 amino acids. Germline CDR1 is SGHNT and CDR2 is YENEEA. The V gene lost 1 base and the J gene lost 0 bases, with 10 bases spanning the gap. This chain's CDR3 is CASSLVSDSSYNEQFF. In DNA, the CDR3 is TGTGCCAGCAGCTTAGTTAGTGACTCCTCCTACAATGAGCAGTTCTTC.

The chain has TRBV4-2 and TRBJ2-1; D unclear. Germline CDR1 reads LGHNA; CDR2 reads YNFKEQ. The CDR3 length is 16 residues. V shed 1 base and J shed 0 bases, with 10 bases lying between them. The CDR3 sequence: CASSQAGLDSYNEQFF. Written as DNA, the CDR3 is TGTGCCAGCAGCCAAGCTGGTCTTGACTCCTACAATGAGCAGTTCTTC.

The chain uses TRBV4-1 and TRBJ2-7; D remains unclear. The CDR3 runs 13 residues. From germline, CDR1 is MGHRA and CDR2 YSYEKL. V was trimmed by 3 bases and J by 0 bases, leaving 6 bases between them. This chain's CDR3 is CASSQAGSYEQYF. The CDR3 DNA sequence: TGCGCCAGCAGCCAGGCCGGCTCCTACGAGCAGTACTTC.

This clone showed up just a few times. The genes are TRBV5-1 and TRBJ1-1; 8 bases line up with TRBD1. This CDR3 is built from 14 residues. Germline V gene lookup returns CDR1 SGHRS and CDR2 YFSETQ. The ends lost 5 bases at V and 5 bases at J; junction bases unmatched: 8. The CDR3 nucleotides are TGCGCCAGCAGTCCAGGACAGGGCCCTACTGAAGCTTTCTTT. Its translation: CASSPGQGPTEAFF.

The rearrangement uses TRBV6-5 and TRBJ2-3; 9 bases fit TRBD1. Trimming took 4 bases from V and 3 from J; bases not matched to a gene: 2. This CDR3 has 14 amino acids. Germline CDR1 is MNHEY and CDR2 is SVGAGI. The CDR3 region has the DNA TGTGCCAGCAGTTCCGGGACAGGGACAGATACGCAGTATTTT. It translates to CASSSGTGTDTQYF.

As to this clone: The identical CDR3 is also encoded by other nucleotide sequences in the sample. Here the CDR3 DNA reads TGTGCCAGCAGCGTAGTTGGGGGAGGCACAGATACGCAGTATTTT. Its protein product is CASSVVGGGTDTQYF. The chain joins TRBV9 to TRBJ2-3, with D perhaps matching TRBD1 or TRBD2 (5 bases each). The germline V gene has CDR1 SGDLS and CDR2 YYNGEE. This CDR3 has 15 amino acids. Trimming took off 0 bases at V and 1 base at J, with 9 bases between the two ends. The full variable domain, its missing parts supplied by reference TRBV9 and TRBJ2-3, is DSGVTQTPKHLITATGQRVTLRCSPRSGDLSVYWYQQSLDQGLQFLIQYYNGEERAKGNILERFSAQQFPDLHSELNLSSLELGDSALYFCASSVVGGGTDTQYFGPGTRLTVL.

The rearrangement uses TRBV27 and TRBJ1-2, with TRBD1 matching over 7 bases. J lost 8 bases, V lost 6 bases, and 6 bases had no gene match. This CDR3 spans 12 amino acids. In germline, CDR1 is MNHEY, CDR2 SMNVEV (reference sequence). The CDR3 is CASRLQGRGYTF. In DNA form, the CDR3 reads TGTGCCAGCAGGCTACAGGGGAGGGGCTACACCTTC.

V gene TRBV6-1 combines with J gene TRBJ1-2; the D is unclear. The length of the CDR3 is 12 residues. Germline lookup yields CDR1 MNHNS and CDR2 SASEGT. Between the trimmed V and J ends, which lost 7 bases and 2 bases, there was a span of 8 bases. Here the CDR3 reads CASKGPNYGYTF. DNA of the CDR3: TGTGCCAGCAAGGGCCCCAACTATGGCTACACCTTC.

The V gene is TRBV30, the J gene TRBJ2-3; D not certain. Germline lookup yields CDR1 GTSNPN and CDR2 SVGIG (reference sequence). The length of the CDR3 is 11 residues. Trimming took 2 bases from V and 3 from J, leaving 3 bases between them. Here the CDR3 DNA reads TGTGCCTGGAGTACTACAGATACGCAGTATTTT. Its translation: CAWSTTDTQYF.

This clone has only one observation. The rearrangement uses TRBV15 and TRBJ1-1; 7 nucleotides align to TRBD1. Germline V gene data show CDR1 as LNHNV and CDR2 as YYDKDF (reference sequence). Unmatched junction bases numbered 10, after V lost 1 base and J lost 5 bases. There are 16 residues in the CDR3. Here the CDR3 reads CATSRGSRDSRTEAFF. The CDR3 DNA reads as TGTGCCACCAGCAGAGGCTCCAGGGACAGTAGGACTGAAGCTTTCTTT.